Described below is a single T cell receptor beta chain sequence and its context. The sample is drawn from a study of blood T cell repertoires in COVID-19. Per germline, CDR1 KGHSH and CDR2 LQKENI. V was clipped by 2 bases and J by 5 bases, with 16 bases between them. This CDR3 region has 15 residues. Using immunoSEQ multiplex PCR, the repertoire was profiled, and TCRdb retains in-frame clones only, with some absent. The table includes some 300,000 clones, 88% detected once. This clonotype originated in a woman in her twenties or thirties who had recovered from COVID-19. This chain joins TRBV18 and TRBJ2-7; tentative D call: TRBD1 (6 bases). Sequencing was performed on peripheral blood. Here the CDR3 reads CASSPSVQGTDEQYF. The CDR3 nucleotides are TGTGCCAGCTCACCATCTGTACAGGGTACGGACGAGCAGTACTTC.